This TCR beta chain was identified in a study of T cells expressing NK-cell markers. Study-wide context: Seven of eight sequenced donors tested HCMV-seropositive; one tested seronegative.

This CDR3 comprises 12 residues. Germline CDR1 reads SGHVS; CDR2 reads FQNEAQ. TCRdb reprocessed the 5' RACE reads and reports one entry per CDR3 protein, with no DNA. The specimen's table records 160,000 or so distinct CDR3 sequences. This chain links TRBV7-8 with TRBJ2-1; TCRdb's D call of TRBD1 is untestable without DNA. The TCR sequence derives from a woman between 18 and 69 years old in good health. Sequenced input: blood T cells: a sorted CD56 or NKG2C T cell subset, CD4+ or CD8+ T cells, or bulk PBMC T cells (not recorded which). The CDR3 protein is CASTTRGGSSFF.